This T cell receptor beta chain was captured by sequencing in a study of T cells in Graves' hyperthyroidism and ophthalmopathy. About this clonotype itself: The target antigen is unknown.

The CDR3 totals 14 residues. Unmatched junction bases numbered 3, after V lost 3 bases and J lost 4 bases. The germline gives CDR1 LNHDA, CDR2 SQIVND (reference sequence). TCR beta CDR3 regions were amplified from RNA transcripts. Carried out on the TCR CDR3, a first-round RT-PCR used the HTBI primer set. TCRdb analysed the multiplex PCR reads with MiXCR anew, one entry per CDR3 protein. In the table there are some 360,000 distinct CDR3 sequences, 14% of which are singletons. Study observations and caveats: Most thyroid-expanded clonotypes above 0.001 were also found in blood.

The V and J genes are TRBV19 and TRBJ2-5, with TRBD2 matching over 9 bases. Specimen: blood. This sequence originates from a woman aged 60 to 75 with Graves' hyperthyroidism. DNA for the CDR3: TGTGCCAGTAGTATCCGCGGGAGGGGAGAGACCCAGTACTTC. Protein: CASSIRGRGETQYF.